This T cell receptor beta chain was identified in a study of OX40 agonist ivuxolimab in advanced cancers. Sequenced by immunoSEQ multiplex PCR; TCRdb stores in-frame clones only, minus some. The data contain roughly 56,000 clones, 84% of them singletons. This TCR was sampled from an adult with an advanced solid tumor such as melanoma, head and neck, liver or kidney cancer. Sequenced here: CD4+ or CD8+ T cells sorted from blood, sampled in a trial of the OX40 agonist ivuxolimab.

For the CDR3, the DNA is TGTGCCAGCAGCTTATCGGGCAGATACAATGAGCAGTTCTTC. This encodes CASSLSGRYNEQFF. The rearrangement links TRBV7-8 to TRBJ2-1, with D unclear. The V and J ends lost 2 bases and 4 bases respectively, with 9 bases between them. CDR1 and CDR2 from the germline V gene are SGHVS and FQNEAQ. The CDR3 loop spans 14 amino acids.